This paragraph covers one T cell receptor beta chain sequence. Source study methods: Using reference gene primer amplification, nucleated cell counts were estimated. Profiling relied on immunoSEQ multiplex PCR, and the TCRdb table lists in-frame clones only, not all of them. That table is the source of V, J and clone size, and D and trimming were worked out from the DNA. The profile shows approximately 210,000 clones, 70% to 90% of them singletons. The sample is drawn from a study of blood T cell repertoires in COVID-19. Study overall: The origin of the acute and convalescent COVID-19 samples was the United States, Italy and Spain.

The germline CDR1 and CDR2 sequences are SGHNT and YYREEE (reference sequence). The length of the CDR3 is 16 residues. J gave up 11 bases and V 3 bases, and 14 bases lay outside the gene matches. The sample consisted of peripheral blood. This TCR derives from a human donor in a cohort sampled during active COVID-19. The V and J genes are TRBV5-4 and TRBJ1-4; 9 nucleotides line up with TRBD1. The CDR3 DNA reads TGTGCCAGCAGCTCGGGGAGAGGACAGGGGAGGGGGAAACTGTTTTTT. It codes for CASSSGRGQGRGKLFF.